The next 20 T cell receptor beta chains were all read from a single sample in a study of T cell repertoires in cytomegalovirus infection. TCRdb itself ran the reads through MiXCR, one entry per CDR3 protein. Of about 100,000 distinct CDR3 sequences listed, 23% are singletons. The sample comprised CD8+ T cells from PBMCs. The receptors here all came from a human donor in good health (CMV status not recorded). Some clones in this sample may be carry-over from other donors' samples.

This clonotype came up a few times. The chain links TRBV6-2 or TRBV6-3 to TRBJ1-1; tentatively, D is TRBD1 (5 bases). The CDR3 has 16 residues. Germline V gene sequence: CDR1 MNHEY, CDR2 SVGEGT. V was cut by 4 bases and J by 0 bases, with 15 bases left in between. The CDR3 region is CASSSPFSGMNTEAFF. The DNA of the CDR3 is TGTGCCAGCAGTTCCCCTTTTTCAGGGATGAACACTGAAGCTTTCTTT.

The chain combines TRBV18 with TRBJ2-2; maybe TRBD1 (6 bases). V was pared by 3 bases and J by 13 bases, with 21 bases between. Germline lookup yields CDR1 KGHSH and CDR2 LQKENI. The CDR3 is made up of 15 amino acids. The CDR3 spells CASSPTGTSERGLFF. Here the CDR3 DNA reads TGTGCCAGCTCACCTACCGGGACATCCGAACGGGGGCTGTTTTTT. Filled out from reference TRBV18 and TRBJ2-2, the complete variable domain reads NAGVMQNPRHLVRRRGQEARLRCSPMKGHSHVYWYRQLPEEGLKFMVYLQKENIIDESGMPKERFSAEFPKEGPSILRIQQVVRGDSAAYFCASSPTGTSERGLFFGEGSRLTVL.

As regards this clonotype: This clone may be a read error of a much larger clone one base away. The J gene is TRBJ1-1, the V gene TRBV7-6; D is undetermined. This CDR3 contains 17 residues. Germline values: CDR1 SGHVS, CDR2 FNYEAQ. Here the CDR3 DNA reads TGTGCCAGCAGCTTAAACGGCTTCCCCGGCGAGAACACTGAAGCTCTCTTT. Translated, it gives CASSLNGFPGENTEALF.

The rearrangement joins TRBV5-6 to TRBJ1-1; no clear D gene. CDR3 length equals 15 residues. From germline, CDR1 is SGHDT and CDR2 YYEEEE. V lost 7 bases, J lost 1 base, and 17 bases lay in between. The CDR3 here is CASYRMRRRNTEAFF. The CDR3 DNA reads as TGTGCCAGCTACCGCATGAGGCGCAGGAACACTGAAGCTTTCTTT.

This clonotype showed up many times. The V and J genes are TRBV14 and TRBJ1-2, with D possibly being TRBD1 (5 bases). V lost 2 bases and J 4 bases, leaving 11 bases between the germline ends. The CDR3 has 14 residues. Germline loops: CDR1 SGHDN, CDR2 FVKESK. CDR3 in DNA: TGTGCCAGCAGCCAACAGGGAGCGAGCTATGGCTACACCTTC. Translating gives CASSQQGASYGYTF.

This clonotype was detected ten times or more. The chain carries TRBV7-6 and TRBJ2-6; D is undetermined. The CDR3 has 15 amino acids. Germline assignment: CDR1 SGHVS and CDR2 FNYEAQ. V shed 5 bases and J shed 0 bases, with 8 bases lying between them. CDR3 sequence reads: CASSPRFSGANVLTF. DNA for the CDR3: TGTGCCAGCAGCCCAAGGTTCTCTGGGGCCAACGTCCTGACTTTC. Full variable domain (rest looked up from reference TRBV7-6 and TRBJ2-6): GAGVSQSPRYKVTKRGQDVALRCDPISGHVSLYWYRQALGQGPEFLTYFNYEAQQDKSGLPNDRFSAERPEGSISTLTIQRTEQRDSAMYRCASSPRFSGANVLTFGAGSRLTVL.

This clonotype has a count of ten or more. This rearrangement joins TRBV4-1 to TRBJ2-3; D gene unclear. Trimming cost V 6 bases and J 2 bases, with 6 bases left between them. This CDR3 region has 12 residues. Germline values: CDR1 MGHRA, CDR2 YSYEKL. The CDR3 spells CASSPDTDTQYF. Written as DNA, the CDR3 is TGCGCCAGCAGTCCTGACACAGATACGCAGTATTTT.

This clonotype appeared a few times. The genes are TRBV30 and TRBJ1-2; no reliable D call. Germline lookup yields CDR1 GTSNPN and CDR2 SVGIG (reference sequence). The V gene lost 2 bases and the J gene lost 5 bases, with 18 bases spanning the gap. This CDR3 has 15 amino acids. The CDR3 loop reads CAWSYEGLGVYGYTF. The CDR3 bases are TGTGCCTGGAGTTATGAAGGACTCGGGGTTTATGGCTACACCTTC. Together with reference TRBV30 and TRBJ1-2, the CDR3 gives the full variable domain: SQTIHQWPATLVQPVGSPLSLECTVEGTSNPNLYWYRQAAGRGLQLLFYSVGIGQISSEVPQNLSASRPQDRQFILSSKKLLLSDSGFYLCAWSYEGLGVYGYTFGSGTRLTVV.

This chain connects TRBV28 to TRBJ1-5, with D possibly TRBD1 on 5 matching bases. CDR3 length: 14 residues. Germline V gene sequence: CDR1 MDHEN, CDR2 SYDVKM. V was clipped by 7 bases and J by 5 bases, with 15 bases between them. In DNA form, the CDR3 reads TGTGCCAGCATTCCGTGGGGGGGAGATCAGCCCCAGCATTTT. This codes for CASIPWGGDQPQHF. Together with reference TRBV28 and TRBJ1-5, the CDR3 gives the full variable domain: DVKVTQSSRYLVKRTGEKVFLECVQDMDHENMFWYRQDPGLGLRLIYFSYDVKMKEKGDIPEGYSVSREKKERFSLILESASTNQTSMYLCASIPWGGDQPQHFGDGTRLSIL.

This clonotype was seen a few times. The chain links TRBV5-4 to TRBJ1-5; no clear D. V lost 2 bases to trimming and J lost 4 bases, with 4 bases between them. This CDR3 is built from 12 residues. From germline, CDR1 is SGHNT and CDR2 YYREEE (reference sequence). The CDR3 spells CASSLINQPQHF. For the CDR3, the DNA is TGTGCCAGCAGCTTAATAAATCAGCCCCAGCATTTT.

The chain joins TRBV7-3 to TRBJ2-5; D is tentatively TRBD1 or TRBD2 (5 bases each). Germline CDR1 is SGHTA and CDR2 is FQGTGA. The CDR3 has 14 amino acids. The V end lost 5 bases, the J end lost 3 bases, and 13 bases lay between the germline ends. CDR3 region: CASSPHGGEETQYF. CDR3 sequence (DNA): TGTGCCAGCAGCCCCCATGGGGGAGAAGAGACCCAGTACTTC.

This clonotype came up many times. The gene calls are TRBV7-6 and TRBJ2-7; D is unclear. The germline gives CDR1 SGHVS, CDR2 FNYEAQ. The V end was cut by 4 bases, the J end by 7 bases, with 8 bases between. The CDR3 runs 11 residues. CDR3: CASSSDLEQYF. In DNA form, the CDR3 reads TGTGCCAGCAGCTCCGACCTAGAGCAGTACTTC.

The V and J genes are TRBV27 and TRBJ2-7, with D uncertain. There are 13 residues in the CDR3. From germline, CDR1 is MNHEY and CDR2 SMNVEV (reference sequence). V gave up 2 bases and J gave up 5 bases, with 10 bases separating them. CDR3 nucleotide sequence: TGTGCCAGCAGTTTAACAGAGACCCACGAGCAGTACTTC. Amino acid sequence: CASSLTETHEQYF.

This clonotype was detected many times. The chain has TRBV7-9 and TRBJ2-7; D is unclear. The CDR3 runs to 13 residues. Germline CDR1 is SEHNR and CDR2 is FQNEAQ (reference sequence). V lost 0 bases and J lost 3, with 6 bases in between. The CDR3 DNA reads as TGTGCCAGCAGCTTAGCCTCCGACTACGAGCAGTACTTC. Its protein is CASSLASDYEQYF. The complete variable domain, with remaining parts taken from reference TRBV7-9 and TRBJ2-7, reads DTGVSQNPRHKITKRGQNVTFRCDPISEHNRLYWYRQTLGQGPEFLTYFQNEAQLEKSRLLSDRFSAERPKGSFSTLEIQRTEQGDSAMYLCASSLASDYEQYFGPGTRLTVT.

This clonotype occurred a few times. The chain combines TRBV28 with TRBJ2-3; 8 nucleotides match TRBD2. The CDR3 extends over 16 amino acids. V gave up 3 bases and J gave up 0 bases; unmatched junction bases: 5. Germline V gives CDR1 MDHEN, CDR2 SYDVKM. The CDR3 nucleotides read TGTGCCAGCAGTTTGCAACTAGCGGAAAGCACAGATACGCAGTATTTT. Its protein product is CASSLQLAESTDTQYF. The full variable domain, in which reference TRBV28 and TRBJ2-3 provide the parts outside the CDR3, is DVKVTQSSRYLVKRTGEKVFLECVQDMDHENMFWYRQDPGLGLRLIYFSYDVKMKEKGDIPEGYSVSREKKERFSLILESASTNQTSMYLCASSLQLAESTDTQYFGPGTRLTVL.

This clonotype occurred a few times. For the CDR3, the DNA is TGTGCCAGCAGCCAGGACAGGGGGAGTAGGAAGACCCAGTACTTC. Residues: CASSQDRGSRKTQYF. The chain couples TRBV14 to TRBJ2-5; 10 bases are a match to TRBD1. This CDR3 is built from 15 residues. Germline V gene lookup returns CDR1 SGHDN and CDR2 FVKESK. With 3 bases clipped from V and 6 bases from J, the junction kept 7 bases outside the gene matches.

Ten or more counts support this clonotype. The chain links TRBV7-2 to TRBJ2-7; tentatively, D is TRBD1 (6 bases). V shed 6 bases and J shed 3 bases, with 15 bases lying between them. CDR1 is SGHTA, CDR2 FQGNSA, per germline. This CDR3 is 14 amino acids long. The CDR3 DNA is TGTGCCAGCAGTCCAAGGACAGATTACTACGAGCAGTACTTC. Amino acid sequence: CASSPRTDYYEQYF.

The chain uses TRBV5-4 and TRBJ2-4; 9 bases match TRBD1. The CDR3 spans 16 residues. With 5 bases clipped from V and 5 bases from J, the junction kept 11 bases outside the gene matches. The germline gives CDR1 SGHNT, CDR2 YYREEE (reference sequence). DNA for the CDR3: TGTGCCAGCAGTGGGGGCCGGGACAGGGAACAAAACATTCAGTACTTC. This translates into CASSGGRDREQNIQYF. Using reference TRBV5-4 and TRBJ2-4 for the parts outside the CDR3, the full variable domain is ETGVTQSPTHLIKTRGQQVTLRCSSQSGHNTVSWYQQALGQGPQFIFQYYREEENGRGNFPPRFSGLQFPNYSSELNVNALELDDSALYLCASSGGRDREQNIQYFGAGTRLSVL.

This chain uses TRBV7-3 with TRBJ2-3; 10 bases agree with TRBD2. This CDR3 contains 17 residues. Trimming took 0 bases from V and 3 from J; bases not matched to a gene: 6. CDR1 and CDR2 (germline): SGHTA, FQGTGA. The CDR3 nucleotides read TGTGCCAGCAGCTTAACCTCGAGCGGGGGGGTTACAGATACGCAGTATTTT. This translates into CASSLTSSGGVTDTQYF.

The V gene is TRBV15, the J gene TRBJ2-7, with TRBD2 matching 9 bases. This CDR3 has 15 amino acids. J gave up 6 bases and V 0 bases, and 6 bases lay outside the gene matches. Germline V gives CDR1 LNHNV, CDR2 YYDKDF (reference sequence). CDR3 sequence reads: CATSRDLSGSSEQYF. In DNA form, the CDR3 reads TGTGCCACCAGCAGAGATCTTAGCGGGAGTAGCGAGCAGTACTTC. Full variable domain (outside the CDR3, taken from reference TRBV15 and TRBJ2-7): DAMVIQNPRYQVTQFGKPVTLSCSQTLNHNVMYWYQQKSSQAPKLLFHYYDKDFNNEADTPDNFQSRRPNTSFCFLDIRSPGLGDTAMYLCATSRDLSGSSEQYFGPGTRLTVT.